This T cell receptor (beta chain) appears in the sequencing data of a study of vaccination effects on CD4 cells after COVID-19. Notes on the study in general: Spike-reactive clones found after vaccination in convalescents were mainly new vaccine-induced clones. Clones that were induced by infection or by vaccine showed marked contraction late after vaccination.

This clone was counted a single time. What it recognizes is unknown. Viral peptide pool expansion of antigen-specific CD4+ T cells preceded sequencing in the ViraFEST assay. Having been cultured for roughly 9 days, the cells underwent CD4+ T cell isolation. PCR showed that the person got SARS-CoV-2 infection at some point between March and December 2020. From germline, CDR1 is SEHNR and CDR2 FQNEAQ (reference sequence). The CDR3 length is 18 residues. Trimming at V came to 7 bases and at J to 1 base, leaving 14 bases not matched to a gene. Method: immunoSEQ multiplex PCR; TCRdb's copy keeps in-frame clones and lacks some. The sample records 55,000 to 90,000 clones, around 70% being singletons.

This clonotype originated in a human donor who had a prior SARS-CoV-2 infection. The rearrangement joins TRBV7-9 to TRBJ2-1, with TRBD2 identical over 9 bases. The sample was CD4+ T cells from PBMCs cultured with HIV peptides, taken before COVID-19 vaccination. Subset noted: HIV-1 Nef peptide pool negative control/reference culture. DNA for the CDR3: TGTGCCAGCACCGGGGTCGGGGTAGCGGGGGTTTCCTACAATGAGCAGTTCTTC. It is translated as CASTGVGVAGVSYNEQFF.